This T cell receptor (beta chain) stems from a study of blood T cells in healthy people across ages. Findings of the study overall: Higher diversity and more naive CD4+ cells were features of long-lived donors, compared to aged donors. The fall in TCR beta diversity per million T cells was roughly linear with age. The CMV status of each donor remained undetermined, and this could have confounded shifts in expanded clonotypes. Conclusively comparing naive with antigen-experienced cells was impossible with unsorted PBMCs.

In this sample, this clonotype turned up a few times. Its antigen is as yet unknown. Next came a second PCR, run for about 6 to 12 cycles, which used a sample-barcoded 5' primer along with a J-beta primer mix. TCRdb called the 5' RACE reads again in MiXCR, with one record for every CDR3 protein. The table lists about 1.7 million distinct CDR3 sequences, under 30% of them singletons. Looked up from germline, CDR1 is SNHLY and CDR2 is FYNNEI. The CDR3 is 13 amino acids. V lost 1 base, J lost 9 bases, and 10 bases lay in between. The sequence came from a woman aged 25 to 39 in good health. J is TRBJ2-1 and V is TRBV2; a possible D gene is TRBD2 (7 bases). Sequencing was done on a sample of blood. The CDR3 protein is CASSEGGGFEQFF. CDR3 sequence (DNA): TGTGCCAGCAGTGAAGGGGGGGGCTTTGAGCAGTTCTTC.